This entry lists 10 T cell receptor beta chains sequenced from one sample in a study of blood T cell repertoires in COVID-19. Assay: immunoSEQ multiplex PCR; the TCRdb copy retains only in-frame clones and omits some. Of around 70,000 clones listed, about four fifths are singletons. Material for sequencing was peripheral blood. The receptors stem from a human donor in a cohort sampled during active COVID-19.

In its sample, this clone was seen a few times. The CDR3 loop reads CASSQQAAASYNEQFF. The CDR3 DNA follows: TGTGCCAGCAGCCAGCAAGCGGCTGCGTCCTACAATGAGCAGTTCTTC. The chain uses TRBV11-2 and TRBJ2-1, with D possibly matching TRBD2 (5 bases). The V gene's germline CDR1 is SGHAT and CDR2 FQNNGV. V shed 5 bases and J shed 1 base, with 15 bases lying between them. This CDR3 has 16 amino acids. The whole variable domain, filled in from reference TRBV11-2 and TRBJ2-1, reads EAGVAQSPRYKIIEKRQSVAFWCNPISGHATLYWYQQILGQGPKLLIQFQNNGVVDDSQLPKDRFSAERLKGVDSTLKIQPAKLEDSAVYLCASSQQAAASYNEQFFGPGTRLTVL.

The DNA of the CDR3 is TGTGCCAGCAGTTCCCTCGGTGGCGGCGAGCAGTACTTC. The encoded protein is CASSSLGGGEQYF. The chain recombines TRBV12-3 or TRBV12-4 with TRBJ2-7; D gene uncertain. With 4 bases removed from V and 6 bases from J, the gap between germline ends came to 13 bases. The CDR3 extends over 13 amino acids.

V gene TRBV27 combines with J gene TRBJ2-7, with 7 bases aligning to TRBD2. V was pared by 3 bases and J by 2 bases, with 1 base of the junction left unmatched. There are 13 residues in the CDR3. Germline V lookup: CDR1 MNHEY, CDR2 SMNVEV (reference sequence). DNA for the CDR3: TGTGCCAGCAGTTTCGGACTAGCCTACGAGCAGTACTTC. This encodes CASSFGLAYEQYF.

The rearrangement joins TRBV5-1 to TRBJ2-6, with a tentative D call TRBD1 (6 bases). CDR3 length equals 17 residues. With 0 bases removed from V and 3 bases from J, the gap between germline ends came to 13 bases. Germline lookup yields CDR1 SGHRS and CDR2 YFSETQ. In DNA form, the CDR3 reads TGCGCCAGCAGCTTGGGAATGGGGGCAAGTGGGGCCAACGTCCTGACTTTC. It specifies CASSLGMGASGANVLTF.

In its sample, this clone was seen a few times. The chain recombines TRBV7-8 with TRBJ2-1, with 13 bases matching TRBD2. This CDR3 has 16 amino acids. J lost 7 bases, V lost 4 bases, and 7 bases had no gene match. Germline V gives CDR1 SGHVS, CDR2 FQNEAQ. In DNA form, the CDR3 reads TGTGCCAGCAGCTCCTCACTAGCGGGAGGGGTTAATGAGCAGTTCTTC. The encoded protein is CASSSSLAGGVNEQFF.

The chain has TRBV4-3 and TRBJ2-1; 7 bases fit TRBD2. J lost 6 bases, V lost 0 bases, and 5 bases had no gene match. Germline V gene data show CDR1 as LGHNA and CDR2 as YSLEER. The CDR3 totals 15 residues. CDR3 coding DNA: TGCGCCAGCAGCCAAGATCTACTAGCGAGCAATGAGCAGTTCTTC. It specifies CASSQDLLASNEQFF.

The genes are TRBV27 and TRBJ2-7, with 7 positions matching TRBD2. V dropped 0 bases and J dropped 2; count of bases not matched to a gene: 4. Per germline, CDR1 MNHEY and CDR2 SMNVEV (reference sequence). This CDR3 spans 15 amino acids. The CDR3 nucleotides are TGTGCCAGCAGTTTATCGGCCGGGACTACCTACGAGCAGTACTTC. Translation: CASSLSAGTTYEQYF.

This clone is a singleton in its sample. This chain uses TRBV7-8 with TRBJ2-1; tentative D call: TRBD2 (6 bases). CDR1 and CDR2 from the germline V gene are SGHVS and FQNEAQ. V lost 7 bases, J lost 2 bases, and 15 bases lay in between. This CDR3 has 15 amino acids. This chain's CDR3 is CASNPGLGPYNEQFF. The CDR3, as DNA: TGTGCCAGCAACCCGGGACTTGGCCCCTACAATGAGCAGTTCTTC.

This sequence joins TRBV4-2 and TRBJ2-5, with 9 bases matching TRBD1. CDR3 size: 14 residues. Germline V lookup: CDR1 LGHNA, CDR2 YNFKEQ. Trimming cost V 4 bases and J 1 base; bases outside gene matches: 1. CDR3 region: CASSRDRVQETQYF. The CDR3 region has the DNA TGTGCCAGCAGCCGGGACAGGGTCCAAGAGACCCAGTACTTC.

The chain uses TRBV6-5 and TRBJ2-7; 10 positions agree with TRBD2. The V gene end was trimmed by 7 bases and the J gene end by 7 bases; junction bases not matched to a gene: 10. CDR3 length: 14 residues. Germline CDR1 is MNHEY and CDR2 is SVGAGI. CDR3 residues: CASTRAGGPEEQYF. The CDR3 DNA is TGTGCCAGCACCCGAGCGGGAGGGCCGGAAGAGCAGTACTTC.